This T cell receptor (beta chain) comes out of a study of blood T cell repertoires in COVID-19. The germline gives CDR1 SEHNR, CDR2 FQNEAQ (reference sequence). The CDR3 length is 16 residues. V was clipped by 4 bases and J by 5 bases; unmatched bases: 12. Method: immunoSEQ multiplex PCR; TCRdb's copy keeps in-frame clones and lacks some. The profile shows roughly 350,000 clones, 92% of them singletons. The source of this sequence is a woman aged 25 to 45 who had recovered from COVID-19. The chain employs TRBV7-9 and TRBJ2-5, with 8 bases fitting TRBD2. Input material: PBMCs or T cells enriched from blood (not recorded which). For the CDR3, the DNA is TGTGCCAGCAGCTACGGGACTAGTGGTAGTGGCGAGACCCAGTACTTC. Protein: CASSYGTSGSGETQYF.